This T cell receptor (beta chain) was captured by sequencing in a study of beta chain features in type 1 diabetes. General study findings and limits: Significant though moderate, a shortening of TCRB CDR3s appeared in all four CD4+ subsets of Type 1 diabetes patients.

Expressed TCRB transcripts were sequenced, since all the RNA that had been isolated was reverse transcribed. The repertoire was sequenced with immunoSEQ multiplex PCR; TCRdb's copy has only in-frame clones and lacks some. The sample has about 710,000 clones, more than 13% seen once. V lost 2 bases and J lost 5, with 7 bases in between. The germline CDR1 and CDR2 sequences are SGHTA and FQGTGA. The CDR3 loop spans 13 amino acids. Sorting of CD4+ naive, central memory, regulatory and stem cell-like memory cells was performed via CD45RO/CCR7/CD25/CD127/CD95/CD27. About this clone itself: Its matching antigen is unknown.

The gene calls are TRBV7-3 and TRBJ2-4; D not certain. The specimen sequenced was naive CD4+ T cells from blood. The clonotype originates from a man younger than 35 with type 1 diabetes. The DNA for the CDR3 is TGTGCCAGCAGCTTAGCTCGGGAAAACATTCAGTACTTC. The encoded protein is CASSLARENIQYF.